The 17 T cell receptor beta chains presented below share a single source sample, sequenced in a study of shared clonotypes between healthy human individuals. The naive CD8 fraction comprised CD45RO-negative cells positively selected for CCR7 and excluded terminally differentiated effector memory CD45RA+ cells. The table came from immunoSEQ multiplex PCR; TCRdb's copy has only in-frame clones and leaves some out. The sample has about 680,000 clones; about 91% are singletons. The sample comprised naive CD8+ T cells sorted from blood. All receptors derive from a young man in good health.

The V and J genes are TRBV15 and TRBJ1-5; the D is unclear. V was pared by 0 bases and J by 4 bases, with 10 bases between. Germline V CDR1 and CDR2: LNHNV, YYDKDF (reference sequence). The CDR3 sequence is 15 residues long. CDR3: CATSRDLYSNQPQHF. CDR3 sequence (DNA): TGTGCCACCAGCAGAGATCTATACAGTAATCAGCCCCAGCATTTT.

This chain uses TRBV19 with TRBJ2-1; D is unclear. This CDR3 is built from 13 residues. V was trimmed by 4 bases and J by 15 bases, leaving 19 bases between them. The germline CDR1 and CDR2 sequences are LNHDA and SQIVND (reference sequence). CDR3 DNA sequence: TGTGCCAGTAGTAGTGACCCCGACCCTGGAGTGTTCTTC. The encoded protein is CASSSDPDPGVFF.

The chain has TRBV27 and TRBJ1-5, with D possibly matching TRBD1 (5 bases). The CDR3 has 13 amino acids. V was trimmed by 2 bases and J by 7 bases, leaving 9 bases between them. Germline V gene lookup returns CDR1 MNHEY and CDR2 SMNVEV (reference sequence). CDR3 loop: CASSLKGRQPQHF. CDR3 nucleotides: TGTGCCAGCAGTTTAAAGGGGCGGCAGCCCCAGCATTTT.

The CDR3 spells CASSLIGSYNEQFF. CDR3 sequence (DNA): TGTGCCAGCAGTTTAATAGGCTCCTACAATGAGCAGTTCTTC. The chain joins TRBV27 to TRBJ2-1; D is unclear. The germline V and J ends were trimmed by 2 bases and 0 bases, with 5 bases remaining between them. Germline V lookup: CDR1 MNHEY, CDR2 SMNVEV (reference sequence). The CDR3 is 14 amino acids.

This clone was picked up one time. This rearrangement joins TRBV19 to TRBJ1-5; D not certain. The ends were cut back, 2 bases at V and 7 bases at J, with 15 bases in the middle. This CDR3 contains 15 residues. Looked up from germline, CDR1 is LNHDA and CDR2 is SQIVND (reference sequence). The CDR3 DNA reads TGTGCCAGTAGTATATCGTATGGGTTTTTCCAGCCCCAGCATTTT. Encoded protein: CASSISYGFFQPQHF.

The chain has TRBV10-2 and TRBJ2-7, with D unclear. Between the trimmed V and J ends, which lost 3 bases and 2 bases, there was a span of 17 bases. The CDR3 sequence is 16 residues long. Germline V gives CDR1 WSHSY, CDR2 SAAADI. The CDR3 bases are TGCGCCAGCAGTGATCCTGGGCATTACCCCGCCTACGAGCAGTACTTC. This sequence encodes CASSDPGHYPAYEQYF.

The chain combines TRBV7-2 with TRBJ2-2, with a weak D call TRBD1 (5 bases). V dropped 5 bases and J dropped 6 bases, with 10 bases sitting between them. Germline values: CDR1 SGHTA, CDR2 FQGNSA. This CDR3 has 13 amino acids. CDR3 loop: CASSIPGSGELFF. The CDR3, as DNA: TGTGCCAGCAGCATTCCAGGGTCCGGGGAGCTGTTTTTT.

The chain links TRBV30 to TRBJ1-2; D remains ambiguous. V lost 4 bases, J lost 8 bases, and 5 bases lay in between. The length of the CDR3 is 9 residues. Germline V gives CDR1 GTSNPN, CDR2 SVGIG (reference sequence). CDR3 in amino acids: CAWNWGYTF. The CDR3, as DNA: TGTGCCTGGAACTGGGGCTACACCTTC.

The V call is TRBV10-3, the J call TRBJ1-2; maybe TRBD1 (5 bases). Germline lookup yields CDR1 ENHRY and CDR2 SYGVKD. The CDR3 runs to 14 residues. V was trimmed by 6 bases and J by 4 bases, leaving 15 bases between them. In DNA form, the CDR3 reads TGTGCCATCAGAGGGACGGACCCTGGCTATGGCTACACCTTC. Protein product: CAIRGTDPGYGYTF.

The V and J genes are TRBV7-2 and TRBJ2-3; TRBD2 is a possible D gene (5 bases). CDR3 size: 16 residues. Germline CDR1 SGHTA, CDR2 FQGNSA. V was pared by 1 base and J by 4 bases, with 15 bases between. DNA for the CDR3: TGTGCCAGCAGCTTAGGTGTGGGAGAGGGTGCAGATACGCAGTATTTT. Translation gives CASSLGVGEGADTQYF.

In regard to this clone: This may come from a read error, since a much larger clone is one base off. This chain links TRBV7-2 with TRBJ2-7; D not resolved. Germline loops: CDR1 SGHTA, CDR2 FQGNSA. The V and J ends lost 2 bases and 3 bases respectively, with 5 bases between them. This CDR3 is 12 amino acids long. CDR3 coding DNA: TGTGCCAGCAGCTTAAACCACTACGAGCAGTACTTC. Translating it yields CASSLNHYEQYF.

The CDR3 loop reads CASSDRDSRYEKLFF. DNA of the CDR3: TGTGCCAGCAGCGATCGGGACAGCCGATATGAAAAACTGTTTTTT. The chain combines TRBV9 with TRBJ1-4; 7 bases map to TRBD1. The V gene end was trimmed by 3 bases and the J gene end by 6 bases; junction bases not matched to a gene: 8. Germline values: CDR1 SGDLS, CDR2 YYNGEE. The CDR3 extends over 15 amino acids.

This chain joins TRBV7-9 and TRBJ2-2; 7 bases match TRBD1. The V segment lost 1 base and the J segment 7 bases; nucleotides outside the gene matches: 6. The CDR3 covers 15 residues. Germline V gene data show CDR1 as SEHNR and CDR2 as FQNEAQ (reference sequence). For the CDR3, the DNA is TGTGCCAGCAGCTTAGAACAGGGGTTTGTCGGGGAGCTGTTTTTT. This sequence encodes CASSLEQGFVGELFF.

The chain uses TRBV11-2 and TRBJ1-2, with D possibly being TRBD1 (5 bases). V gave up 5 bases and J gave up 5 bases, with 15 bases separating them. Per the germline V gene, CDR1 is SGHAT and CDR2 is FQNNGV. This CDR3 comprises 14 residues. Written as DNA, the CDR3 is TGTGCCAGCAGCCCCAAGGGGTGGAATTATGGCTACACCTTC. It codes for CASSPKGWNYGYTF. The full variable domain, its missing parts supplied by reference TRBV11-2 and TRBJ1-2, is EAGVAQSPRYKIIEKRQSVAFWCNPISGHATLYWYQQILGQGPKLLIQFQNNGVVDDSQLPKDRFSAERLKGVDSTLKIQPAKLEDSAVYLCASSPKGWNYGYTFGSGTRLTVV.

This sequence joins TRBV5-6 and TRBJ2-5; 8 bases are a match to TRBD1. CDR1 is SGHDT and CDR2 is YYEEEE in the germline V gene. CDR3 length: 14 residues. With V trimmed by 4 bases and J by 4 bases, 6 bases remained unmatched. The CDR3 DNA reads TGTGCCAGCAGCCCGGGACAGGTCTTAGAGACCCAGTACTTC. It yields the protein CASSPGQVLETQYF.

The V and J genes are TRBV19 and TRBJ2-3; 15 positions match TRBD2. V was pared by 6 bases and J by 4 bases, with 5 bases of the junction left unmatched. The V gene's germline CDR1 is LNHDA and CDR2 SQIVND (reference sequence). The CDR3 covers 16 residues. CDR3 loop: CASRTGLAGGPDTQYF. The CDR3 DNA sequence: TGTGCCAGTAGAACGGGACTAGCGGGAGGTCCAGATACGCAGTATTTT.

The rearrangement joins TRBV12-5 to TRBJ2-7, with D unresolved. Trimming removed 7 bases at V and 0 bases at J, with 13 bases between. Germline lookup yields CDR1 LGHNT and CDR2 FRNRAP. The CDR3 loop spans 14 amino acids. CDR3 DNA sequence: TGTGCTAGTGCCATAACGGTACCCTCCTACGAGCAGTACTTC. Amino acids: CASAITVPSYEQYF.